A single sample is the source of the 19 T cell receptor beta chains below, sequenced in a study of cytomegalovirus exposure and HLA in healthy donors. Assay: immunoSEQ multiplex PCR; the TCRdb copy retains only in-frame clones and omits some. Altogether 95,000 to 150,000 clones are present, 90% to 96% being singletons, with the ten largest covering approximately 1.5%. The specimen sequenced was PBMCs. All receptors derive from a man between 18 and 35 years old in good health and CMV-seronegative.

J is TRBJ2-5 and V is TRBV4-3, with 10 bases aligning to TRBD1. The CDR3 runs to 16 residues. Germline assignment: CDR1 LGHNA and CDR2 YSLEER. V lost 3 bases, J lost 4 bases, and 8 bases stayed unmatched. CDR3 amino acids: CASSHRQGARGETQYF. The CDR3 DNA sequence: TGCGCCAGCAGCCATCGACAGGGGGCGCGAGGAGAGACCCAGTACTTC.

This chain links TRBV7-9 with TRBJ1-4; D not certain. The CDR3 totals 14 residues. CDR1 is SEHNR, CDR2 FQNEAQ, per germline (reference sequence). V was clipped by 5 bases and J by 7 bases, with 14 bases between them. CDR3 residues: CASSPPRGGEKLFF. The CDR3 region has the DNA TGTGCCAGCAGCCCCCCCCGGGGAGGTGAAAAACTGTTTTTT.

The gene calls are TRBV7-8 and TRBJ2-7; D uncertain. The length of the CDR3 is 11 residues. Germline V gives CDR1 SGHVS, CDR2 FQNEAQ. The V gene lost 6 bases and the J gene lost 3 bases, with 6 bases spanning the gap. CDR3 protein: CASSLRYEQYF. The CDR3 region has the DNA TGTGCCAGCAGTCTACGCTACGAGCAGTACTTC.

This clone appeared once. The V call is TRBV5-6, the J call TRBJ1-4; D is ambiguous. V shed 4 bases and J shed 6 bases, with 10 bases lying between them. In germline, CDR1 is SGHDT, CDR2 YYEEEE. This CDR3 is built from 13 residues. As DNA, the CDR3 is TGTGCCAGCAGCGTCGGAGGACATGAAAAACTGTTTTTT. Translating gives CASSVGGHEKLFF. Complete variable domain (other parts from reference TRBV5-6 and TRBJ1-4): DAGVTQSPTHLIKTRGQQVTLRCSPKSGHDTVSWYQQALGQGPQFIFQYYEEEERQRGNFPDRFSGHQFPNYSSELNVNALLLGDSALYLCASSVGGHEKLFFGSGTQLSVL.

This clone was seen just once. The genes are TRBV9 and TRBJ2-7, with 9 bases matching TRBD2. The CDR3 is 15 residues long. Germline loops: CDR1 SGDLS, CDR2 YYNGEE. Germline trimming cut 3 bases from V and 4 bases from J; bases unmatched to any gene: 8. The chain's CDR3 is CASSEGSGSPYEQYF. DNA for the CDR3: TGTGCCAGCAGCGAGGGTAGCGGGAGTCCATACGAGCAGTACTTC.

The chain combines TRBV28 with TRBJ1-5; D is unclear. V was cut by 3 bases and J by 4 bases, with 7 bases left in between. Germline V gene lookup returns CDR1 MDHEN and CDR2 SYDVKM. CDR3 length: 13 amino acids. The CDR3 reads CASSLIRNQPQHF. The CDR3 DNA reads as TGTGCCAGCAGTTTGATACGGAATCAGCCCCAGCATTTT. Full variable domain (rest looked up from reference TRBV28 and TRBJ1-5): DVKVTQSSRYLVKRTGEKVFLECVQDMDHENMFWYRQDPGLGLRLIYFSYDVKMKEKGDIPEGYSVSREKKERFSLILESASTNQTSMYLCASSLIRNQPQHFGDGTRLSIL.

This sequence joins TRBV19 and TRBJ2-3; tentative D call: TRBD2 (5 bases). Germline loops: CDR1 LNHDA, CDR2 SQIVND (reference sequence). The CDR3 is 13 amino acids. Trimming took off 6 bases at V and 2 bases at J, with 9 bases between the two ends. The DNA for the CDR3 is TGTGCCAGTAGGCTAGCAACCACAGATACGCAGTATTTT. It codes for CASRLATTDTQYF. Full variable domain (rest looked up from reference TRBV19 and TRBJ2-3): DGGITQSPKYLFRKEGQNVTLSCEQNLNHDAMYWYRQDPGQGLRLIYYSQIVNDFQKGDIAEGYSVSREKKESFPLTVTSAQKNPTAFYLCASRLATTDTQYFGPGTRLTVL.

The chain carries TRBV11-2 and TRBJ1-1, with D unresolved. The CDR3 has 14 amino acids. Trimming shortened V by 2 bases and J by 1 base, and 8 bases separated the two germline ends. Germline values: CDR1 SGHAT, CDR2 FQNNGV. The CDR3 spells CASSLTVRNTEAFF. CDR3 sequence (DNA): TGTGCCAGCAGCTTAACGGTAAGGAACACTGAAGCTTTCTTT.

The chain carries TRBV5-1 and TRBJ1-2; perhaps TRBD1 as D (6 bases). Trimming took 0 bases from V and 4 from J, leaving 10 bases between them. The CDR3 loop spans 14 amino acids. Germline CDR1 SGHRS, CDR2 YFSETQ. DNA for the CDR3: TGCGCCAGCAGCTTGGATGGGGGGGCCTATGGCTACACCTTC. Protein product: CASSLDGGAYGYTF.

V usage is TRBV28 and J usage is TRBJ2-7; 9 bases map to TRBD2. V shed 6 bases and J 3 bases; nucleotides not matched to a gene: 12. CDR3 length: 16 amino acids. Germline CDR1 is MDHEN and CDR2 is SYDVKM. This CDR3 is CASSQGSSGRFYEQYF. CDR3 nucleotide sequence: TGTGCCAGCAGCCAAGGGTCCAGCGGGAGGTTCTACGAGCAGTACTTC. Looking up the rest from reference TRBV28 and TRBJ2-7 gives the full variable domain: DVKVTQSSRYLVKRTGEKVFLECVQDMDHENMFWYRQDPGLGLRLIYFSYDVKMKEKGDIPEGYSVSREKKERFSLILESASTNQTSMYLCASSQGSSGRFYEQYFGPGTRLTVT.

The V call is TRBV2, the J call TRBJ1-3; tentative D call: TRBD1 (6 bases). The germline V gene has CDR1 SNHLY and CDR2 FYNNEI. CDR3 size: 12 residues. The V and J ends lost 9 bases and 3 bases respectively, with 9 bases between them. The CDR3 DNA follows: TGTGCCAGACGACAGGATGGAAACACCATATATTTT. This encodes CARRQDGNTIYF.

The chain couples TRBV28 to TRBJ2-7; D possibly corresponds to TRBD1 (6 bases). The CDR3 contains 12 residues. The V end was cut by 10 bases, the J end by 5 bases, with 15 bases between. Germline V gives CDR1 MDHEN, CDR2 SYDVKM. CDR3 sequence: CATISGGHEQYF. CDR3 DNA: TGTGCCACTATAAGTGGGGGCCACGAGCAGTACTTC.

The chain couples TRBV4-1 to TRBJ2-1, with D possibly matching TRBD2 (5 bases). V was clipped by 3 bases and J by 9 bases, with 24 bases between them. Germline V gives CDR1 MGHRA, CDR2 YSYEKL. The CDR3 is made up of 17 amino acids. In nucleotides, the CDR3 is TGCGCCAGCAGCCACTACCCGTCCACCAACGTTCGGGGTGAGCAGTTCTTC. Translating it yields CASSHYPSTNVRGEQFF.

The chain recombines TRBV19 with TRBJ2-5; TRBD2 matches at 7 bases. Germline V gene lookup returns CDR1 LNHDA and CDR2 SQIVND (reference sequence). The junction had 12 bases not matched to a gene; V was cut back by 4 bases and J by 4 bases. The CDR3 covers 16 residues. CDR3 in amino acids: CASSNRDGSSGETQYF. Here the CDR3 DNA reads TGTGCCAGTAGTAATAGGGACGGGTCTAGCGGAGAGACCCAGTACTTC.

The chain joins TRBV28 to TRBJ1-5; D remains ambiguous. This CDR3 is built from 14 residues. V was clipped by 6 bases and J by 0 bases, with 9 bases between them. Germline V gene sequence: CDR1 MDHEN, CDR2 SYDVKM. CDR3 sequence (DNA): TGTGCCAGCAGCCCACTGAATAGCAATCAGCCCCAGCATTTT. This sequence encodes CASSPLNSNQPQHF.

V is TRBV28 and J is TRBJ1-1, with TRBD1 identical over 7 bases. The CDR3 covers 15 residues. The germline V gene has CDR1 MDHEN and CDR2 SYDVKM. Trimming at V came to 2 bases and at J to 7 bases, leaving 10 bases not matched to a gene. The CDR3 region is CASSLERGRVSEAFF. Written as DNA, the CDR3 is TGTGCCAGCAGTTTAGAGAGGGGGCGAGTGAGTGAAGCTTTCTTT.

The chain couples TRBV29-1 to TRBJ2-7, with a possible D match to TRBD2 (7 bases). Germline assignment: CDR1 SQVTM and CDR2 ANQGSEA. Trimming removed 6 bases at V and 6 bases at J, with 18 bases between. The CDR3 extends over 13 amino acids. In DNA, the CDR3 is TGCAGCGTGGGAGGGGGAGTGTTGGGCGAGCAGTACTTC. This translates into CSVGGGVLGEQYF.

The CDR3 DNA sequence: TGTGCCAGCAGGGCGACCCAGGGGGCAATAAGAGAGACCCAGTACTTC. It translates to CASRATQGAIRETQYF. The gene calls are TRBV2 and TRBJ2-5; TRBD1 matches at 8 bases. The CDR3 extends over 16 amino acids. Germline V CDR1 and CDR2: SNHLY, FYNNEI. With 6 bases clipped from V and 4 bases from J, the junction kept 13 bases outside the gene matches.

The J gene is TRBJ2-7, the V gene TRBV7-9; TRBD2 matches 8 bases. The V and J ends lost 5 bases and 4 bases, in that order; junction bases with no gene match: 13. Germline CDR1 reads SEHNR; CDR2 reads FQNEAQ (reference sequence). The CDR3 is 16 residues long. The CDR3 sequence is CASSPGGGTRSYEQYF. The CDR3, as DNA: TGTGCCAGCAGCCCCGGGGGGGGAACCCGATCTTACGAGCAGTACTTC.